A selection of T cell receptor beta chains follows, all from one sample in a study of blood T cell repertoires in COVID-19. Clones were sequenced by immunoSEQ multiplex PCR, and TCRdb holds only the in-frame ones, with some missing. The data show around 230,000 clones, approximately 80% seen once. The sequencing input was peripheral blood. These receptors originate from a man aged 40-49 years with acute or convalescent COVID-19. Each CDR3 is given with its conserved first and last residue. Each record gives: V gene, J gene, CDR3 protein.

v_gene: TRBV6-4; j_gene: TRBJ1-1; CDR3aa: CASSEGGARDTEAFF
v_gene: TRBV30; j_gene: TRBJ1-2; CDR3aa: CAWGMDSFSFGYTF
v_gene: TRBV5-4; j_gene: TRBJ2-3; CDR3aa: CASSFGGSTDTQYF
v_gene: TRBV14; j_gene: TRBJ2-7; CDR3aa: CASSQGTVAPYEQYF
v_gene: TRBV6-5; j_gene: TRBJ1-1; CDR3aa: CASSGVNTEAFF
v_gene: TRBV18; j_gene: TRBJ2-3; CDR3aa: CASSPYSGGTDTQYF
v_gene: TRBV24-1; j_gene: TRBJ2-2; CDR3aa: CATSDSRVPNTGELFF
v_gene: TRBV3-1/TRBV3-2; j_gene: TRBJ2-7; CDR3aa: CASSQSGTSGEQYF
v_gene: TRBV7-9; j_gene: TRBJ2-3; CDR3aa: CASSLSGQADTQYF
v_gene: TRBV4-1; j_gene: TRBJ2-1; CDR3aa: CASSQPTGSNEQFF
v_gene: TRBV10-3; j_gene: TRBJ1-1; CDR3aa: CAISGDRGQTEAFF
v_gene: TRBV5-4; j_gene: TRBJ1-4; CDR3aa: CASSPTGGNEKLFF
v_gene: TRBV12-3/TRBV12-4; j_gene: TRBJ1-1; CDR3aa: CASSFLAGGVAFF
v_gene: TRBV30; j_gene: TRBJ2-3; CDR3aa: CAWSPSTDTQYF
v_gene: TRBV11-2; j_gene: TRBJ2-5; CDR3aa: CASSLTGEETQYF
v_gene: TRBV4-1; j_gene: TRBJ2-5; CDR3aa: CASSPDRVETQYF
v_gene: TRBV3-1/TRBV3-2; j_gene: TRBJ2-1; CDR3aa: CASSQLDYEQFF
v_gene: TRBV28; j_gene: TRBJ2-7; CDR3aa: CAVELGRNTNSYEQYF
v_gene: TRBV19; j_gene: TRBJ2-1; CDR3aa: CASSNPGLHNEQFF
v_gene: TRBV19; j_gene: TRBJ1-5; CDR3aa: CASISGQGSQPQHF
v_gene: TRBV12-3/TRBV12-4; j_gene: TRBJ2-1; CDR3aa: CASSSRGGEFF
v_gene: TRBV28; j_gene: TRBJ1-4; CDR3aa: CASSLLPDSMGLEKLFF
v_gene: TRBV5-1; j_gene: TRBJ1-1; CDR3aa: CASRGDFARPEAFF
v_gene: TRBV6-5; j_gene: TRBJ2-3; CDR3aa: CASSTGQVTDTQYF
v_gene: TRBV19; j_gene: TRBJ1-1; CDR3aa: CASSIKNTEAFF